This T cell receptor beta chain was profiled in a study of shared clonotypes between healthy human individuals. General study points: Tissue TCR repertoires likely differ from these blood-only repertoires. Sharing across four donors was seen in roughly 5% of naive CD4 clonotypes.

The assay was immunoSEQ multiplex PCR, and TCRdb's table has in-frame clones only and misses some. The data show about 2,200,000 clones, approximately 94% seen once. On this clone: Its antigen is unknown.

Naive CD8 cells lacked CD45RO and underwent positive selection for CCR7, leaving out terminally differentiated effector memory CD45RA+ cells. All participating donors were Caucasian adults from Nashville, Tennessee. The sequenced sample was naive CD8+ T cells from PBMCs. The receptor was isolated from a man aged 18 to 30 in good health. Some clones in this sample may be carry-over from other donors' samples.

The CDR3 loop reads CASSLLSGRLNTEAFF. CDR3 nucleotide sequence: TGTGCCAGCAGCTTGCTGTCAGGGCGGTTGAACACTGAAGCTTTCTTT. The chain recombines TRBV5-5 with TRBJ1-1; D possibly corresponds to TRBD1 (5 bases). The V end was cut by 1 base, the J end by 0 bases, with 13 bases between. This CDR3 spans 16 amino acids. From germline, CDR1 is SGHKS and CDR2 YYEKEE (reference sequence).